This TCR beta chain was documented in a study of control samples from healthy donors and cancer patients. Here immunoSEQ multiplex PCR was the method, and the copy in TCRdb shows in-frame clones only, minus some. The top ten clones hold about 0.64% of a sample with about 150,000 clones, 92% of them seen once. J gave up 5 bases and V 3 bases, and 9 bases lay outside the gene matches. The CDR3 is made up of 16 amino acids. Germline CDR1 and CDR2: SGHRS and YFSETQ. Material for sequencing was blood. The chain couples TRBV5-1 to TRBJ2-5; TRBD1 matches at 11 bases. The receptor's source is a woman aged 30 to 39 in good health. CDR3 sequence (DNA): TGCGCCAGCAGCTACTCCGGGACAGGGGGAGGGGAGACCCAGTACTTC. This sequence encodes CASSYSGTGGGETQYF.